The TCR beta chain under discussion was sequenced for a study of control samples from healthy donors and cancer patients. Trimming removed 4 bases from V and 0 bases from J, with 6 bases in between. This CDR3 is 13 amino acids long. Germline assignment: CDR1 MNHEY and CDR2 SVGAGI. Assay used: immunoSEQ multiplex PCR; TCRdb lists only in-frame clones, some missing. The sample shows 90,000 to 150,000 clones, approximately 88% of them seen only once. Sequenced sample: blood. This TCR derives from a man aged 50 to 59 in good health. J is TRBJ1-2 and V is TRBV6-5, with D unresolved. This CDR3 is CASSLTANYGYTF. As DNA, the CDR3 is TGTGCCAGCAGTTTGACGGCTAACTATGGCTACACCTTC.